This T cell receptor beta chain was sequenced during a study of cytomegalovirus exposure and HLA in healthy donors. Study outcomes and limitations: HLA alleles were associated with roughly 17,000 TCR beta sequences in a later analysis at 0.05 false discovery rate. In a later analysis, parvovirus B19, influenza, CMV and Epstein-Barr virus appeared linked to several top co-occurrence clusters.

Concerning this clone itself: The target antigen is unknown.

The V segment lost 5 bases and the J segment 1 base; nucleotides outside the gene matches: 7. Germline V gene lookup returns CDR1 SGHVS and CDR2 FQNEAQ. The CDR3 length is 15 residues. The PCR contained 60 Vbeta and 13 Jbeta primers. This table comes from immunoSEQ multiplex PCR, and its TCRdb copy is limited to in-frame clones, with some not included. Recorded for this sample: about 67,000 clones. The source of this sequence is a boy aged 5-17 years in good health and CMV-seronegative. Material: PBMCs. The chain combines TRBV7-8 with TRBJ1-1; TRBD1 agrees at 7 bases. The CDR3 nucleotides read TGTGCCAGCAGCCCCTGGACAGGACCGAACACTGAAGCTTTCTTT. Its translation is CASSPWTGPNTEAFF. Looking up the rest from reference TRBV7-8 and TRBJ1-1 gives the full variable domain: GAGVSQSPRYKVAKRGQDVALRCDPISGHVSLFWYQQALGQGPEFLTYFQNEAQLDKSGLPSDRFFAERPEGSVSTLKIQRTQQEDSAVYLCASSPWTGPNTEAFFGQGTRLTVV.